This TCR beta chain was found in a study of Ad26.COV2.S vaccination and SARS-CoV-2 variants. Treatment of the sample: 15 to 20 received Ad26.COV2.S at low or high dose, single or two shots; about 5 received placebo; per-sample allocation not given. Sampling occurred on day 63 after the first vaccine or placebo injection. Boston supplied an adult donor aged 18-55 years. Trimming cost V 3 bases and J 3 bases, with 12 bases left between them. The CDR3 has 14 residues. Germline V gives CDR1 SEHNR, CDR2 FQNEAQ (reference sequence). Generated by immunoSEQ multiplex PCR, the TCRdb table keeps only in-frame clones and is missing some. The sample has over 400,000 clones; roughly 91% are singletons.

This specimen consisted of peripheral blood, obtained in a trial of Ad26.COV2.S vaccine versus placebo. This TCR came from a person aged 18-65 years who received the Ad26.COV2.S COVID-19 vaccine or a placebo. The rearrangement uses TRBV7-9 and TRBJ2-7; either TRBD1 or TRBD2 may supply D (6 bases each). Written as DNA, the CDR3 is TGTGCCAGCAGCTTGGCGGGACAAGTCTACGAGCAGTACTTC. This translates into CASSLAGQVYEQYF.